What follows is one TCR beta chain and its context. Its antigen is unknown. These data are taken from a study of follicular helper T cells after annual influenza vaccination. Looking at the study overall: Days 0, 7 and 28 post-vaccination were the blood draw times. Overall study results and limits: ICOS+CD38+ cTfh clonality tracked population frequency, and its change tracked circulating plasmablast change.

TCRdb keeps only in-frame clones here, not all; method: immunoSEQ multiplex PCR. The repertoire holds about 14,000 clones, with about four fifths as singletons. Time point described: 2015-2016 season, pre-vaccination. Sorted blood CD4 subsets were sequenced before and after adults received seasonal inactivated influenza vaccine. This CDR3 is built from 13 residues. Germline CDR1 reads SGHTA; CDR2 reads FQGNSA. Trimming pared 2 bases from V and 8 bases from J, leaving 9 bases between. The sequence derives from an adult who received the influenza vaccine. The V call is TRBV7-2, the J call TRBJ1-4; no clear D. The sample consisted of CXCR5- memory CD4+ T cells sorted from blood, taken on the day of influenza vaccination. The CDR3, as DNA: TGTGCCAGCAGCTTACCTGAGGAAGAAAAACTGTTTTTT. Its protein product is CASSLPEEEKLFF.